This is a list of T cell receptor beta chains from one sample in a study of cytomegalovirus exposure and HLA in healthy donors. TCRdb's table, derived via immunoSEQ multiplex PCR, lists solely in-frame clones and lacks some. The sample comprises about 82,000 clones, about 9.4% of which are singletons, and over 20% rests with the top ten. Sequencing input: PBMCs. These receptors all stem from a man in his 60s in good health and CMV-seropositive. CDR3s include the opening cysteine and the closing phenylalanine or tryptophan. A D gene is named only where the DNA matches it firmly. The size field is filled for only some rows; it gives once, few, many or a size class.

CASSVEPMANEKLFF | TGTGCCAGCAGCGTTGAGCCTATGGCTAATGAAAAACTGTTTTTT | TRBJ1-4 | few | NA | TRBV5-6
CAWRRQVMLSGNTIYF | TGTGCCTGGAGAAGGCAGGTTATGCTCTCTGGAAACACCATATATTTT | TRBJ1-3 | NA | NA | TRBV30
CASSSLSGVGNTGELFF | TGTGCCAGCAGCTCCCTCTCAGGGGTGGGGAACACCGGGGAGCTGTTTTTT | TRBJ2-2 | many | NA | TRBV7-8
CASSFRETGELFF | TGTGCCAGCAGCTTTAGGGAGACCGGGGAGCTGTTTTTT | TRBJ2-2 | few | NA | TRBV5-5
CASSRGQGIGGYTF | TGTGCCAGCAGTAGGGGACAGGGAATCGGGGGCTACACCTTC | TRBJ1-2 | NA | TRBD1 | TRBV6-5
CASSFGGGYPTDTQYF | TGTGCCAGCAGTTTCGGGGGGGGGTACCCCACAGATACGCAGTATTTT | TRBJ2-3 | few | TRBD2 | TRBV28
CASTPGGSNQPQNF | TGTGCCAGCACTCCAGGCGGGAGCAATCAGCCCCAGAATTTT | TRBJ1-5 | few | NA | TRBV28
CASSPAQEGGELFF | TGTGCCAGCAGCCCGGCCCAGGAGGGGGGGGAGCTGTTTTTT | TRBJ2-2 | few | NA | TRBV5-4
CAWSVKGRGQTQYF | TGTGCCTGGAGTGTAAAGGGCAGGGGACAGACCCAGTACTTC | TRBJ2-5 | few | NA | TRBV30
CASRRQGFTGELFF | TGTGCCAGCAGGAGACAGGGATTCACCGGGGAGCTGTTTTTT | TRBJ2-2 | NA | TRBD1 | TRBV28
CASSSGGLGISEQFF | TGTGCCAGCAGCTCGGGGGGACTAGGAATTTCAGAGCAGTTCTTC | TRBJ2-1 | few | TRBD2 | TRBV5-4
CASSTGLAGETQYF | TGTGCCAGCAGCACCGGACTAGCGGGAGAGACCCAGTACTTC | TRBJ2-5 | NA | TRBD2 | TRBV7-3
CASSEQGNTEAFF | TGTGCCAGCAGCGAACAGGGCAACACTGAAGCTTTCTTT | TRBJ1-1 | few | NA | TRBV21-1
CAISGAGLQETQYF | TGTGCCATCAGTGGGGCAGGTCTCCAAGAGACCCAGTACTTC | TRBJ2-5 | NA | NA | TRBV10-3
CASSVGLGTGELFF | TGTGCCAGCAGCGTAGGACTGGGCACCGGGGAGCTGTTTTTT | TRBJ2-2 | NA | NA | TRBV9
CAWNRGIDGYTF | TGTGCCTGGAACAGGGGCATTGATGGCTACACCTTC | TRBJ1-2 | NA | TRBD1 | TRBV30
CAWSVLPRGKTDTQYF | TGTGCCTGGAGTGTCCTACCACGGGGAAAAACAGATACGCAGTATTTT | TRBJ2-3 | few | NA | TRBV30
CASSSTGEDTEAFF | TGTGCCAGCAGCTCCACAGGGGAGGACACTGAAGCTTTCTTT | TRBJ1-1 | few | TRBD1 | TRBV7-9
CASRMGRGYSNQPQHF | TGTGCCAGTAGAATGGGGAGGGGTTATAGCAATCAGCCCCAGCATTTT | TRBJ1-5 | few | NA | TRBV19
CATFSGTYNEQFF | TGTGCCACCTTTAGCGGGACCTACAATGAGCAGTTCTTC | TRBJ2-1 | NA | TRBD2 | TRBV15
CASSYLQGAGQPQHF | TGTGCCAGCAGTTACTTACAGGGGGCAGGACAGCCCCAGCATTTT | TRBJ1-5 | NA | TRBD1 | TRBV6-6
CASSLGQGRHQPQHF | TGTGCCAGCAGTTTAGGACAGGGTCGGCATCAGCCCCAGCATTTT | TRBJ1-5 | few | TRBD1 | TRBV27
CASSVDRGTEAFF | TGTGCCAGTAGTGTCGACAGGGGCACTGAAGCTTTCTTT | TRBJ1-1 | few | TRBD1 | TRBV19
CASSQDPRGSSISTDTQYF | TGTGCCAGCAGCCAAGACCCGAGGGGGTCTAGCATTAGCACAGATACGCAGTATTTT | TRBJ2-3 | few | NA | TRBV4-2
CAISGVMNTEAFF | TGTGCCATCAGTGGAGTCATGAACACTGAAGCTTTCTTT | TRBJ1-1 | NA | NA | TRBV10-3
CASSRQVSNQPQHF | TGTGCCAGCAGTAGACAGGTTAGCAATCAGCCCCAGCATTTT | TRBJ1-5 | many | NA | TRBV6-1
CASSYSQDRVDIQYF | TGTGCCAGCAGTTACTCTCAGGACAGGGTGGACATTCAGTACTTC | TRBJ2-4 | few | TRBD1 | TRBV6-5
CASSEDRDSYEQYF | TGTGCCAGCTCAGAGGACAGGGATTCCTACGAGCAGTACTTC | TRBJ2-7 | NA | TRBD1 | TRBV18
CASSDPDRGPGEIQYF | TGTGCCAGCAGTGACCCGGACAGGGGGCCGGGAGAGATCCAGTACTTC | TRBJ2-5 | NA | TRBD1 | TRBV25-1
CASSQEGNARTGETQYF | TGCGCCAGCAGCCAAGAAGGTAATGCGCGGACTGGGGAGACCCAGTACTTC | TRBJ2-5 | NA | NA | TRBV4-1
CASSLRHRETQYF | TGTGCCAGCAGTCTCAGACACCGGGAGACCCAGTACTTC | TRBJ2-5 | NA | NA | TRBV27
CSVEDVGVGQPQHF | TGCAGCGTTGAAGATGTCGGGGTGGGACAGCCCCAGCATTTT | TRBJ1-5 | NA | NA | TRBV29-1
CASSDSISGTHSYNEQFF | TGTGCCAGCAGTGACTCTATCTCCGGGACTCACTCCTACAATGAGCAGTTCTTC | TRBJ2-1 | few | NA | TRBV6-4
CASSLQINTGELFF | TGTGCCAGCAGTCTGCAGATAAACACCGGGGAGCTGTTTTTT | TRBJ2-2 | NA | NA | TRBV6-1
CATSGGNYGYTF | TGTGCCACCTCGGGCGGGAACTATGGCTACACCTTC | TRBJ1-2 | NA | NA | TRBV6-5
CASSLGVLTYNEQFF | TGTGCCAGCAGCTTAGGAGTGCTCACCTACAATGAGCAGTTCTTC | TRBJ2-1 | few | NA | TRBV11-3
CASSPRGGPNTGELFF | TGTGCCAGCAGCCCAAGGGGGGGCCCGAACACCGGGGAGCTGTTTTTT | TRBJ2-2 | NA | NA | TRBV7-9
CASSLVGRSYEQYF | TGTGCCAGCAGCTTAGTCGGGAGGTCCTACGAGCAGTACTTC | TRBJ2-7 | NA | TRBD2 | TRBV11-2
CASSHRGAGIEDEQFF | TGCGCCAGCAGCCACCGGGGGGCAGGAATTGAGGATGAGCAGTTCTTC | TRBJ2-1 | NA | NA | TRBV4-1
CASSLASGRDEQFF | TGTGCCAGCAGCTTAGCCAGCGGGAGGGATGAGCAGTTCTTC | TRBJ2-1 | NA | TRBD2 | TRBV7-2
CASSESGGGRETQYF | TGCGCCAGCAGTGAGTCGGGTGGGGGCCGAGAGACCCAGTACTTC | TRBJ2-5 | NA | NA | TRBV10-1